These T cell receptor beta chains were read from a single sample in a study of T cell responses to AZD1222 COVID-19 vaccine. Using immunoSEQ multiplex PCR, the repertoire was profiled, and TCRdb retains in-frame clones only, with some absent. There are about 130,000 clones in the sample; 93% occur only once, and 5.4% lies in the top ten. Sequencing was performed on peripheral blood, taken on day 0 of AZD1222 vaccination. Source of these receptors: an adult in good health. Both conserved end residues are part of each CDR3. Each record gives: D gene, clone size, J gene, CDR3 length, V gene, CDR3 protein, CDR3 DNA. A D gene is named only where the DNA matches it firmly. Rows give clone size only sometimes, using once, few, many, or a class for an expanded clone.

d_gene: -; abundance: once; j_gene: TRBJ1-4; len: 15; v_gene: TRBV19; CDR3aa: CASSASGTGNEKLFF; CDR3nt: TGTGCCAGTAGTGCCTCCGGGACGGGGAATGAAAAACTGTTTTTT
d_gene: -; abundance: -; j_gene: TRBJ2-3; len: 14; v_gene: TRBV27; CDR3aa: CASSLGLSTDTQYF; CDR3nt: TGTGCCAGCAGTTTGGGACTTAGCACAGATACGCAGTATTTT
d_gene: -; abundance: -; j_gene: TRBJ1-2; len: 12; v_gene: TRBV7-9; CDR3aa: CASSLARSGYTF; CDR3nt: TGTGCCAGCAGCTTAGCCCGTAGCGGCTACACCTTC
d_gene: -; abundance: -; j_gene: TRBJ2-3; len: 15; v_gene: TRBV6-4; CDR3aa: CASSDTGAPTDTQYF; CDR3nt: TGTGCCAGCAGTGACACCGGCGCCCCCACAGATACGCAGTATTTT
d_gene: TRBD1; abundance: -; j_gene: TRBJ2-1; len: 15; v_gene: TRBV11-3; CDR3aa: CASSPAGTGYNEQFF; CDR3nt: TGTGCCAGCAGCCCGGCCGGGACAGGCTACAATGAGCAGTTCTTC
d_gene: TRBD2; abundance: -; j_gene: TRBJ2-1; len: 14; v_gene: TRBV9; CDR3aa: CASSVALAGGEQFF; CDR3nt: TGTGCCAGCAGCGTAGCACTAGCGGGGGGTGAGCAGTTCTTC
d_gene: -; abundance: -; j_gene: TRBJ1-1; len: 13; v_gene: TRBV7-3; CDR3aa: CASSLKWNTEAFF; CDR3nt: TGTGCCAGCAGCTTAAAGTGGAACACTGAAGCTTTCTTT
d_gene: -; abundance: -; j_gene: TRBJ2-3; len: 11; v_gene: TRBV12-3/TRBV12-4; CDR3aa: CASTTGEAQYF; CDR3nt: TGTGCCAGCACCACTGGGGAGGCGCAGTATTTT
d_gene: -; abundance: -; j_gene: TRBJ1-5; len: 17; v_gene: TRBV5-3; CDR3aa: CARSLRGTLGGNQPQHF; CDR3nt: TGTGCCAGAAGCTTGAGAGGGACATTGGGTGGCAATCAGCCCCAGCATTTT
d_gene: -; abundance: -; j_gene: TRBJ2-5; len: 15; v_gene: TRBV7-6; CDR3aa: CASSPTSRYQETQYF; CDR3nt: TGTGCCAGCAGCCCTACGTCACGGTACCAAGAGACCCAGTACTTC
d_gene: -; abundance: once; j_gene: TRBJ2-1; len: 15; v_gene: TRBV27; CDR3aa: CASSPGEAAYNEQFF; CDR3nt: TGTGCCAGCAGCCCAGGGGAGGCCGCCTACAATGAGCAGTTCTTC
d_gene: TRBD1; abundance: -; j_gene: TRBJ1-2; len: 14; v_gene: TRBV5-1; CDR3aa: CASSSHGTGYGYTF; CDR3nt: TGCGCCAGCAGCTCGCATGGGACAGGGTATGGCTACACCTTC
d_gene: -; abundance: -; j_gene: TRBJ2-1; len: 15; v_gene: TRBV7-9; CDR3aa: CASSQGGGSYNEQFF; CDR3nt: TGTGCCAGCAGTCAGGGGGGCGGATCCTACAATGAGCAGTTCTTC
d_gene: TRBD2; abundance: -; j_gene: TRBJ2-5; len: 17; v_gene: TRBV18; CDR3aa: CASSQGGLAANQETQYF; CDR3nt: TGTGCCAGCTCCCAGGGGGGACTAGCGGCGAACCAAGAGACCCAGTACTTC
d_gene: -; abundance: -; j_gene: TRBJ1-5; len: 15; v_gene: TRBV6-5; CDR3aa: CASLLGGAHNQPQHF; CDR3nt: TGTGCCAGCCTCTTGGGAGGGGCCCACAATCAGCCCCAGCATTTT
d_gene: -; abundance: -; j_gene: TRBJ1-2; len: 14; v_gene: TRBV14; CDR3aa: CASSRGVVNYGYTF; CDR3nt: TGTGCCAGCAGCAGAGGGGTAGTTAACTATGGCTACACCTTC
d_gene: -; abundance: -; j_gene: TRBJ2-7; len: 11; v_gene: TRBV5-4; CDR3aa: CASSLGYEQYF; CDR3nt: TGTGCCAGCAGCTTGGGGTACGAGCAGTACTTC